This is a list of T cell receptor beta chains from one sample in a study of T-cell reconstitution after alpha-beta-depleted transplantation in children. TCRdb fed the PCR reads into MiXCR, producing one record per CDR3 protein. The sample contains approximately 420,000 distinct CDR3 sequences, roughly a tenth of which appear only once. The sequencing here drew on PBMCs from the stem cell graft donor, taken from the stem cell graft. These receptors came from a human donor who donated a stem cell graft to a child with acute myeloid leukemia. CDR3s include the opening cysteine and the closing phenylalanine or tryptophan. The D gene is left open where the match is weak. The size of a clone is reported for some rows only, either as once, few or many, or as a class for expanded clones.

v_gene	j_gene	abundance	d_gene	CDR3aa	CDR3nt
TRBV10-3	TRBJ2-1	many	TRBD2	CAISGTSSYNEQFF	TGTGCCATCAGTGGGACTAGCAGCTACAATGAGCAGTTCTTC
TRBV11-2	TRBJ2-6	many	.	CASSLGRSRGAGANVLTF	TGTGCCAGCAGCTTAGGACGGTCCAGGGGAGCTGGGGCCAACGTCCTGACTTTC
TRBV9	TRBJ1-3	many	.	CASSVSIQSKNSGNTIYF	TGTGCCAGCAGCGTATCCATTCAGAGCAAAAACTCTGGAAACACCATATATTTT
TRBV29-1	TRBJ2-7	few	.	CSVEPEGSSYEQYF	TGCAGCGTTGAACCCGAGGGGAGCTCCTACGAGCAGTACTTC
TRBV27	TRBJ2-7	many	.	CASSLAQGIYEQYF	TGTGCCAGCAGTTTAGCACAGGGCATCTACGAGCAGTACTTC
TRBV11-3	TRBJ2-7	.	TRBD1	CASSPTGSDHEQYF	TGTGCCAGCAGCCCGACAGGGTCAGACCACGAGCAGTACTTC
TRBV10-3	TRBJ1-2	few	TRBD1	CAISEVDRGNYGYTF	TGTGCCATCAGTGAGGTAGACAGGGGGAATTATGGCTACACCTTC
TRBV29-1	TRBJ2-2	few	.	CSVGYTGELFF	TGCAGCGTAGGATACACCGGGGAGCTGTTTTTT
TRBV12-5	TRBJ2-3	.	TRBD1	CASGFALGQGAKDTQYF	TGTGCTAGTGGTTTCGCACTGGGACAGGGGGCGAAGGATACGCAGTATTTT
TRBV6-5	TRBJ2-7	.	.	CASSYNYEQYF	TGTGCCAGCAGTTATAATTACGAGCAGTACTTC
TRBV30	TRBJ2-4	.	TRBD1	CAWSFGTGENIQYF	TGTGCCTGGAGTTTCGGGACAGGGGAAAACATTCAGTACTTC
TRBV7-7	TRBJ2-3	.	.	CASSSRFTDTQYF	TGTGCTAGCAGCTCAAGGTTCACAGATACGCAGTATTTT
TRBV4-2	TRBJ2-3	few	.	CASSQPADTQYF	TGTGCCAGCAGCCAGCCAGCAGATACGCAGTATTTT
TRBV29-1	TRBJ2-2	few	TRBD1	CSVEMGQGAGELFF	TGCAGCGTTGAAATGGGGCAGGGGGCCGGGGAGCTGTTTTTT
TRBV6-5	TRBJ2-3	.	TRBD2	CASSSGGEVDTQYF	TGTGCCAGCAGTTCCGGGGGGGAAGTAGATACGCAGTATTTT
TRBV4-3	TRBJ2-1	few	TRBD2	CASSLIAGPNNEQFF	TGCGCCAGCAGCCTCATAGCGGGCCCAAACAATGAGCAGTTCTTC
TRBV21-1	TRBJ1-5	few	.	CASSKGGQNSNQPQHF	TGTGCCAGCAGCAAAGGGGGACAGAATAGCAATCAGCCCCAGCATTTT
TRBV20-1	TRBJ1-2	many	.	CSANEDLPRGYTF	TGCAGTGCTAACGAGGACCTACCTCGTGGCTACACCTTC
TRBV20-1	TRBJ2-2	many	.	CSATGPNTGELFF	TGCAGTGCTACAGGTCCCAACACCGGGGAGCTGTTTTTT
TRBV12-3/TRBV12-4	TRBJ1-6	.	TRBD1	CASRGGQGFGSPLHF	TGTGCCAGCCGCGGGGGACAGGGATTCGGCTCACCCCTCCACTTT
TRBV20-1	TRBJ2-1	few	TRBD2	CSARALLAGGSGEQFF	TGCAGTGCTAGAGCTCTCCTAGCGGGAGGTAGCGGTGAGCAGTTCTTC
TRBV7-9	TRBJ1-4	.	.	CASSLPGVNEKLFF	TGTGCCAGCAGCTTACCGGGGGTTAATGAAAAACTGTTTTTT
TRBV7-3	TRBJ2-3	few	.	CASSLSSRWGDTDTQYF	TGTGCCAGCAGCTTATCTAGCCGGTGGGGGGACACAGATACGCAGTATTTT
TRBV7-9	TRBJ2-1	many	.	CASSPYGRGGEYNEQFF	TGTGCCAGCAGCCCCTACGGGCGAGGGGGGGAGTACAATGAGCAGTTCTTC
TRBV29-1	TRBJ2-3	.	TRBD1	CSVEAGQGPSRTDTQYF	TGCAGCGTTGAAGCTGGACAGGGACCAAGCCGCACAGATACGCAGTATTTT
TRBV4-3	TRBJ1-2	few	.	CASSQVGALNYGYTF	TGCGCCAGCAGCCAAGTGGGGGCCCTTAACTATGGCTACACCTTC
TRBV5-4	TRBJ2-1	few	TRBD2	CASSLVSGRGVRILVNEQFF	TGTGCCAGCAGCTTGGTTAGCGGGAGAGGGGTGCGTATATTGGTCAATGAGCAGTTCTTC
TRBV28	TRBJ2-2	few	.	CASSLPGLSGTGELFF	TGTGCCAGCAGTTTACCCGGACTATCTGGCACCGGGGAGCTGTTTTTT
TRBV6-1	TRBJ2-1	.	.	CASTPRYNEQFF	TGTGCCAGCACACCACGATACAATGAGCAGTTCTTC
TRBV4-2	TRBJ1-2	.	.	CASSQDNGQRRGYTF	TGTGCCAGCAGCCAAGATAATGGACAACGCCGAGGCTACACCTTC
TRBV25-1	TRBJ2-1	few	TRBD2	CASSESSGNEQFF	TGTGCCAGCAGTGAATCTAGCGGCAATGAGCAGTTCTTC
TRBV7-2	TRBJ2-1	.	TRBD2	CASSLGLGGDEQFF	TGTGCCAGCAGCTTGGGACTAGGAGGCGATGAGCAGTTCTTC
TRBV9	TRBJ2-1	few	TRBD1	CASSGPDRASYNEQFF	TGTGCCAGCAGCGGACCGGACAGGGCCTCCTACAATGAGCAGTTCTTC
TRBV5-5	TRBJ2-5	.	.	CASSLAVPQYF	TGTGCCAGCAGCTTGGCAGTCCCCCAGTACTTC
TRBV11-2	TRBJ2-7	few	TRBD1	CASRLPGGYEQYF	TGTGCCAGCAGGTTACCAGGGGGCTACGAGCAGTACTTC
TRBV9	TRBJ2-4	many	.	CASSELGIAKNIQYF	TGTGCCAGCAGCGAGCTAGGAATAGCCAAAAACATTCAGTACTTC
TRBV20-1	TRBJ1-1	many	.	CSAREGGAGLKSEAFF	TGCAGTGCTAGAGAAGGGGGGGCGGGTTTGAAGTCTGAAGCTTTCTTT
TRBV10-3	TRBJ2-2	many	.	CAISAQGNTGELFF	TGTGCCATCTCAGCGCAGGGAAACACCGGGGAGCTGTTTTTT
TRBV6-5	TRBJ1-1	few	.	CASSYGPGNLNTEAFF	TGTGCCAGCAGTTACGGACCAGGAAACTTGAACACTGAAGCTTTCTTT
TRBV10-2	TRBJ2-5	many	TRBD2	CASSDNPRGQETQYF	TGCGCCAGCAGTGATAATCCGCGGGGGCAAGAGACCCAGTACTTC
TRBV6-2/TRBV6-3	TRBJ2-5	.	TRBD1	CASSGTDIQETQYF	TGTGCCAGCAGTGGGACAGATATACAAGAGACCCAGTACTTC
TRBV4-2	TRBJ2-5	.	.	CASSQEPIVSYQETQYF	TGTGCCAGCAGCCAAGAGCCGATAGTTTCGTACCAAGAGACCCAGTACTTC
TRBV5-1	TRBJ2-7	.	TRBD2	CASSLDAGAYEQYF	TGCGCCAGCAGCTTGGATGCGGGAGCCTACGAGCAGTACTTC
TRBV6-1	TRBJ2-5	few	.	CASSKRRQETQYF	TGTGCCAGCAGCAAACGACGGCAAGAGACCCAGTACTTC
TRBV10-3	TRBJ2-1	.	.	CAISADEQSRGEQFF	TGTGCCATCAGTGCAGACGAACAATCGCGCGGTGAGCAGTTCTTC
TRBV3-1	TRBJ1-1	.	TRBD1	CASSRQGIEAFF	TGTGCCAGCAGCAGACAGGGGATTGAAGCTTTCTTT
TRBV20-1	TRBJ2-7	few	TRBD2	CSARDTLAGENYEQYF	TGCAGTGCTAGAGATACTCTAGCGGGAGAGAATTACGAGCAGTACTTC
TRBV29-1	TRBJ2-3	.	.	CSVVGNTDTQYF	TGCAGCGTTGTAGGTAACACAGATACGCAGTATTTT
TRBV4-1	TRBJ2-3	many	.	CASSHTSLSTDTQYF	TGCGCCAGCAGCCATACTAGCTTAAGCACAGATACGCAGTATTTT
TRBV6-5	TRBJ1-2	.	TRBD1	CASSYLGTGGEKIYGYTF	TGTGCCAGCAGTTACCTTGGGACAGGGGGCGAGAAAATCTATGGCTACACCTTC
TRBV12-3/TRBV12-4	TRBJ2-3	.	TRBD2	CASTITSADTQYF	TGTGCCAGCACCATCACTAGCGCGGATACGCAGTATTTT
TRBV11-2	TRBJ2-3	.	.	CASSLRQDTQYF	TGTGCCAGCAGCCTCCGACAGGATACGCAGTATTTT
TRBV12-3/TRBV12-4	TRBJ2-5	few	.	CASSLGHVQYF	TGTGCCAGCAGTTTAGGACATGTTCAGTACTTC
TRBV2	TRBJ2-3	many	TRBD2	CASRTRGLAVSTDTQYF	TGTGCCAGCAGGACTAGAGGCCTAGCGGTTAGCACAGATACGCAGTATTTT
TRBV29-1	TRBJ1-1	.	.	CSAGQPNAEAFF	TGCAGCGCTGGACAGCCGAACGCTGAAGCTTTCTTT
TRBV20-1	TRBJ2-1	.	TRBD2	CSVSLAGYNEQFF	TGCAGTGTATCACTAGCGGGGTACAATGAGCAGTTCTTC
TRBV27	TRBJ1-5	.	.	CASRSIRDQPQHF	TGTGCCAGCCGTAGCATTAGAGATCAGCCCCAGCATTTT
TRBV7-2	TRBJ2-3	.	TRBD2	CASSPLAGVSADTQYF	TGTGCCAGCAGCCCCCTAGCGGGAGTCTCCGCAGATACGCAGTATTTT
TRBV5-1	TRBJ2-7	few	.	CASSPKAFDEQYF	TGCGCCAGCAGTCCCAAAGCATTCGACGAGCAGTACTTC
TRBV10-3	TRBJ2-2	few	.	CAISGSGTPNTGELFF	TGTGCCATCAGTGGTTCGGGGACCCCGAACACCGGGGAGCTGTTTTTT